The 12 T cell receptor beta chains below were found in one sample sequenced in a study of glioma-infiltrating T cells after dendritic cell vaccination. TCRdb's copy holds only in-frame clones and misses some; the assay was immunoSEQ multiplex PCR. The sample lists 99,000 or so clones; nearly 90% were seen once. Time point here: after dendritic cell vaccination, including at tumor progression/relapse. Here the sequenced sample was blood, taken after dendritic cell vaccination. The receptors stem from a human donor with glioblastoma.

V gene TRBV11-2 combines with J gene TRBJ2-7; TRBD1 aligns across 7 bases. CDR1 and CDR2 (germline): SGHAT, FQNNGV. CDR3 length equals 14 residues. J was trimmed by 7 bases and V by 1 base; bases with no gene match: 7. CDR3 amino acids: CASSLGLGTEEQYF. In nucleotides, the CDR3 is TGTGCCAGCAGCTTAGGGCTTGGGACAGAGGAGCAGTACTTC.

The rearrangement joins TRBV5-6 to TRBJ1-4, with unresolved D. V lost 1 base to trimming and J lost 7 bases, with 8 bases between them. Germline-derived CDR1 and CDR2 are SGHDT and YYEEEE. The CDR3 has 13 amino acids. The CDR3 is CASSLTSGEKLFF. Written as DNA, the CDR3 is TGTGCCAGCAGCTTGACGTCGGGTGAAAAACTGTTTTTT.

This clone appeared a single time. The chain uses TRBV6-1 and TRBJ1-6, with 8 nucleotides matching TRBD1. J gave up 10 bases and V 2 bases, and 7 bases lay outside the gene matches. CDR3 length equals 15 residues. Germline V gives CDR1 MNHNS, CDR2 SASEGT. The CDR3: CASSERAGGSSPLHF. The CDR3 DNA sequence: TGTGCCAGCAGTGAAAGGGCAGGGGGCAGCTCACCCCTCCACTTT.

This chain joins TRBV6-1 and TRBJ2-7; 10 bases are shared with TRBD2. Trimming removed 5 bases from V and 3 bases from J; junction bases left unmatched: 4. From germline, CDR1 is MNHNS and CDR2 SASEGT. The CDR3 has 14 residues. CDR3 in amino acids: CASSSGGAIYEQYF. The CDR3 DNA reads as TGTGCCAGCAGTAGCGGGGGGGCGATCTACGAGCAGTACTTC.

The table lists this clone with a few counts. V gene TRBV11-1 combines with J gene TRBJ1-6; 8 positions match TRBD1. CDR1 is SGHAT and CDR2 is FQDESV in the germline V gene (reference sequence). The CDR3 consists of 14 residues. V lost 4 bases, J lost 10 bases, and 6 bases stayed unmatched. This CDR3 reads CASSSDRVGSPLHF. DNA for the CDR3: TGTGCCAGCAGCTCGGACAGGGTCGGGTCACCCCTCCACTTT.

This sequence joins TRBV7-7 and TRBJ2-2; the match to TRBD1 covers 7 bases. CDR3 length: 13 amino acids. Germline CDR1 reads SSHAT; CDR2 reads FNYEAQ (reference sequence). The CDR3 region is CAIGTEGTGELFF. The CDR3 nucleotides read TGTGCTATCGGGACAGAAGGAACCGGGGAGCTGTTTTTT.

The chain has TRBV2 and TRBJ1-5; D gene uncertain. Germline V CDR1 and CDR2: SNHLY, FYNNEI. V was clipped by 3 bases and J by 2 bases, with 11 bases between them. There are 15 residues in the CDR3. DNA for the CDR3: TGTGCCAGCAGTGAGGGAGGGTATGGCAATCAGCCCCAGCATTTT. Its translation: CASSEGGYGNQPQHF. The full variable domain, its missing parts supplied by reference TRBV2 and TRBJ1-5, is EPEVTQTPSHQVTQMGQEVILRCVPISNHLYFYWYRQILGQKVEFLVSFYNNEISEKSEIFDDQFSVERPDGSNFTLKIRSTKLEDSAMYFCASSEGGYGNQPQHFGDGTRLSIL.

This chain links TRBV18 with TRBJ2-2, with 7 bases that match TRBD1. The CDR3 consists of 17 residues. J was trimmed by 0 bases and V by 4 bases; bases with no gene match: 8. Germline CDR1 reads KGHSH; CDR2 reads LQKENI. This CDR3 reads CASSRDRVRANTGELFF. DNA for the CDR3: TGTGCCAGCTCACGCGACAGGGTGCGGGCGAACACCGGGGAGCTGTTTTTT.

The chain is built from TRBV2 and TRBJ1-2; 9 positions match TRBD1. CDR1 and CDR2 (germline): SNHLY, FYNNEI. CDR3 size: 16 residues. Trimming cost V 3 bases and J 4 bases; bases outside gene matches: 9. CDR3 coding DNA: TGTGCCAGCAGTGAGGGGACAGGGATGGACTTCTATGGCTACACCTTC. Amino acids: CASSEGTGMDFYGYTF.

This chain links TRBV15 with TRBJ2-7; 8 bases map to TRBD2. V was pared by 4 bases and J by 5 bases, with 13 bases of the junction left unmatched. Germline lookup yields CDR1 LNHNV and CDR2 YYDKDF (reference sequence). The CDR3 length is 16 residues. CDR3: CATSKPPPAGDHEQYF. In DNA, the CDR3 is TGTGCCACCAGCAAGCCCCCCCCAGCGGGAGACCACGAGCAGTACTTC.

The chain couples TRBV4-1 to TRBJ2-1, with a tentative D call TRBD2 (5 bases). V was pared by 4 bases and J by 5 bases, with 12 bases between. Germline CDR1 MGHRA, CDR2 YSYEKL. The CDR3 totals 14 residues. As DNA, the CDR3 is TGCGCCAGCAGCCGCCCCGGACTGAACAATGAGCAGTTCTTC. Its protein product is CASSRPGLNNEQFF.

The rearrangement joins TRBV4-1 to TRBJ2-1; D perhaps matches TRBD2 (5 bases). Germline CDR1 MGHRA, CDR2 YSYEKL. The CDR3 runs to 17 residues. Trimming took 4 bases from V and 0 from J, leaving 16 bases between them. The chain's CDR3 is CASSPTTADPSYNEQFF. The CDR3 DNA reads TGCGCCAGCAGCCCCACCACAGCGGACCCCTCCTACAATGAGCAGTTCTTC.